One T cell receptor beta chain is described in this entry. This record comes from a study of blood T cell repertoires in COVID-19. Study in general: Some COVID-19 samples were acute and others convalescent; all came from the United States, Italy and Spain. Sources were T cells, B-cell-depleted T cells, or PBMCs; the material itself was cDNA or gDNA.

CDR1 MNHGY and CDR2 SAAAGT come from the germline V gene. The CDR3 consists of 17 residues. The V and J ends lost 5 bases and 1 base respectively, with 20 bases between them. Per the original methods: Amplification from reference gene primers served as the basis for estimated nucleated cell counts. The table came from immunoSEQ multiplex PCR; TCRdb's copy has only in-frame clones and leaves some out. V, J and clone size were drawn from that table, and D and trimming were deduced from the DNA. This sample has approximately 260,000 clones; around four fifths occur once, and the top ten carry over 4.5%.

This receptor was obtained from a man in his sixties who had recovered from COVID-19. Input material: peripheral blood. This chain uses TRBV6-8 with TRBJ1-2, with a weak D call TRBD1 (5 bases). This chain's CDR3 is CASSNLPGGECNYGYTF. The CDR3 DNA sequence: TGTGCCAGCAGTAACCTCCCCGGGGGGGAGTGTAACTATGGCTACACCTTC.